Listed below are T cell receptor beta chains from one sample, sequenced in a study of control samples from healthy donors and cancer patients. Only in-frame clones appear in the TCRdb table, and some are missing; sequencing was by immunoSEQ multiplex PCR. The sample holds 260,000 or so clones, more than 65% seen once. The sequencing sample was made of PBMCs. The receptors derive from a woman aged 55-70 years with lung cancer. Each CDR3 is given with its conserved first and last residue. The D gene is left open where the match is weak. For some rows the clone size is stated as once, few or many, or as a class when expanded; others skip it.

v_call: TRBV19
clone_size: NA
d_call: NA
j_call: TRBJ2-3
cdr3_aa: CASSIGTATSTDTQYF
cdr3_nt: TGTGCCAGTAGTATAGGGACAGCCACTAGCACAGATACGCAGTATTTT

v_call: TRBV12-3/TRBV12-4
clone_size: NA
d_call: NA
j_call: TRBJ1-1
cdr3_aa: CAGSPENTEAFF
cdr3_nt: TGTGCCGGCAGTCCAGAGAACACTGAAGCTTTCTTT

v_call: TRBV5-1
clone_size: NA
d_call: NA
j_call: TRBJ1-1
cdr3_aa: CASSLTSHGVATEAFF
cdr3_nt: TGCGCCAGCAGCTTGACTTCCCATGGGGTCGCCACTGAAGCTTTCTTT

v_call: TRBV4-2
clone_size: NA
d_call: NA
j_call: TRBJ2-2
cdr3_aa: CASSQVGFGGPSNTGELFF
cdr3_nt: TGTGCCAGCAGCCAAGTGGGCTTTGGGGGGCCATCGAACACCGGGGAGCTGTTTTTT

v_call: TRBV3-1/TRBV3-2
clone_size: NA
d_call: NA
j_call: TRBJ1-6
cdr3_aa: CASSQETGKLSPLHF
cdr3_nt: TGTGCCAGCAGCCAAGAAACAGGGAAATTATCACCCCTCCACTTT

v_call: TRBV5-1
clone_size: NA
d_call: NA
j_call: TRBJ2-3
cdr3_aa: CASSLLDSRTDTQYF
cdr3_nt: TGCGCCAGCAGCTTATTGGACAGCCGCACAGATACGCAGTATTTT

v_call: TRBV9
clone_size: NA
d_call: TRBD1
j_call: TRBJ2-2
cdr3_aa: CASSEGASTALDGGELFF
cdr3_nt: TGTGCCAGCAGCGAGGGGGCTTCAACAGCCCTGGACGGCGGGGAGCTGTTTTTT

v_call: TRBV7-3
clone_size: once
d_call: NA
j_call: TRBJ2-1
cdr3_aa: CASSFTREGNEQFF
cdr3_nt: TGTGCCAGCAGCTTTACTAGGGAAGGCAATGAGCAGTTCTTC

v_call: TRBV18
clone_size: NA
d_call: NA
j_call: TRBJ2-4
cdr3_aa: CASSPYDRFGVAKNIQYF
cdr3_nt: TGTGCCAGCTCACCCTACGACAGGTTCGGGGTAGCCAAAAACATTCAGTACTTC

v_call: TRBV5-4
clone_size: NA
d_call: NA
j_call: TRBJ1-3
cdr3_aa: CASSLAGGGQTGNTIYF
cdr3_nt: TGTGCCAGCAGCTTGGCCGGAGGGGGGCAAACTGGAAACACCATATATTTT

v_call: TRBV7-9
clone_size: NA
d_call: NA
j_call: TRBJ1-2
cdr3_aa: CASSLATDMRYNYGYTF
cdr3_nt: TGTGCCAGCAGCTTAGCGACGGACATGCGATATAACTATGGCTACACCTTC

v_call: TRBV4-2
clone_size: NA
d_call: TRBD1
j_call: TRBJ1-2
cdr3_aa: CASSQEDRELNYGYTF
cdr3_nt: TGTGCCAGCAGCCAAGAGGACAGGGAACTGAACTATGGCTACACCTTC

v_call: TRBV21-1
clone_size: NA
d_call: NA
j_call: TRBJ2-2
cdr3_aa: CASSKAAAGELFF
cdr3_nt: TGTGCCAGCAGCAAAGCGGCAGCCGGGGAGCTGTTTTTT

v_call: TRBV7-3
clone_size: NA
d_call: TRBD1
j_call: TRBJ1-5
cdr3_aa: CASSLSYQDRLAPSNQPQHF
cdr3_nt: TGTGCCAGCAGCTTATCCTACCAGGACAGGTTGGCCCCTAGCAATCAGCCCCAGCATTTT

v_call: TRBV6-5
clone_size: NA
d_call: NA
j_call: TRBJ1-2
cdr3_aa: CASARIGDYGYTF
cdr3_nt: TGTGCCAGCGCCCGGATAGGGGACTATGGCTACACCTTC

v_call: TRBV4-1
clone_size: NA
d_call: NA
j_call: TRBJ1-1
cdr3_aa: CASSQRIRSGRDTEAFF
cdr3_nt: TGCGCCAGCAGCCAAAGGATCAGGAGCGGGCGAGACACTGAAGCTTTCTTT

v_call: TRBV3-1/TRBV3-2
clone_size: NA
d_call: TRBD2
j_call: TRBJ2-7
cdr3_aa: CASSTTSGAYEQYF
cdr3_nt: TGTGCCAGCAGCACCACTAGCGGAGCCTACGAGCAGTACTTC

v_call: TRBV14
clone_size: NA
d_call: NA
j_call: TRBJ1-1
cdr3_aa: CASSQDWGVQEAFF
cdr3_nt: TGTGCCAGCAGCCAAGATTGGGGGGTCCAGGAAGCTTTCTTT

v_call: TRBV5-8
clone_size: few
d_call: NA
j_call: TRBJ2-7
cdr3_aa: CASSKGAGRAYEQYF
cdr3_nt: TGTGCCAGCAGCAAAGGAGCTGGCAGGGCCTACGAGCAGTACTTC

v_call: TRBV6-6
clone_size: NA
d_call: TRBD2
j_call: TRBJ2-1
cdr3_aa: CASSYSRASGSNEQFF
cdr3_nt: TGTGCCAGCAGTTACTCGAGGGCTAGCGGGAGCAATGAGCAGTTCTTC

v_call: TRBV7-8
clone_size: NA
d_call: NA
j_call: TRBJ1-2
cdr3_aa: CASSPGAFYGYTF
cdr3_nt: TGTGCCAGCAGCCCGGGGGCCTTCTATGGCTACACCTTC

v_call: TRBV24-1
clone_size: NA
d_call: NA
j_call: TRBJ2-2
cdr3_aa: CATSDPGRTNTGELFF
cdr3_nt: TGTGCCACCAGTGACCCGGGACGGACGAACACCGGGGAGCTGTTTTTT

v_call: TRBV18
clone_size: NA
d_call: TRBD1
j_call: TRBJ1-5
cdr3_aa: CASSRGQGVPHSNQPQHF
cdr3_nt: TGTGCCAGCTCACGCGGCCAGGGGGTCCCCCATAGCAATCAGCCCCAGCATTTT

v_call: TRBV7-6
clone_size: NA
d_call: NA
j_call: TRBJ2-5
cdr3_aa: CASSRGSGETQYF
cdr3_nt: TGTGCCAGCAGCCGTGGCTCAGGGGAGACCCAGTACTTC

v_call: TRBV2
clone_size: NA
d_call: NA
j_call: TRBJ2-7
cdr3_aa: CASNPSTGSYEQYF
cdr3_nt: TGTGCCAGCAATCCATCGACAGGCTCCTACGAGCAGTACTTC

v_call: TRBV5-6
clone_size: NA
d_call: TRBD1
j_call: TRBJ1-1
cdr3_aa: CASTGTGYYTEAFF
cdr3_nt: TGTGCCAGCACCGGGACAGGGTATTACACTGAAGCTTTCTTT

v_call: TRBV9
clone_size: once
d_call: NA
j_call: TRBJ1-4
cdr3_aa: CASSRGKTDEKLFF
cdr3_nt: TGTGCCAGCAGCCGGGGTAAGACGGATGAAAAACTGTTTTTT

v_call: TRBV5-1
clone_size: NA
d_call: NA
j_call: TRBJ2-1
cdr3_aa: CASSLFGQPINEQFF
cdr3_nt: TGCGCCAGCAGCTTATTTGGACAGCCTATCAATGAGCAGTTCTTC

v_call: TRBV10-3
clone_size: NA
d_call: NA
j_call: TRBJ1-1
cdr3_aa: CAISDRETSRPNTEAFF
cdr3_nt: TGTGCCATCAGTGACAGGGAGACTTCTCGACCGAACACTGAAGCTTTCTTT

v_call: TRBV9
clone_size: NA
d_call: NA
j_call: TRBJ1-3
cdr3_aa: CASSVTTGFGNTIYF
cdr3_nt: TGTGCCAGCAGCGTAACGACAGGATTTGGAAACACCATATATTTT

v_call: TRBV27
clone_size: NA
d_call: NA
j_call: TRBJ1-2
cdr3_aa: CASSLRGVYGYTF
cdr3_nt: TGTGCCAGCAGTTTAAGGGGGGTTTATGGCTACACCTTC

v_call: TRBV6-5
clone_size: once
d_call: NA
j_call: TRBJ2-7
cdr3_aa: CASSYGPRGEQYF
cdr3_nt: TGTGCCAGCAGTTACGGGCCCCGAGGGGAGCAGTACTTC

v_call: TRBV30
clone_size: NA
d_call: TRBD2
j_call: TRBJ2-3
cdr3_aa: CAFAGGLLAGTDTQYF
cdr3_nt: TGTGCCTTCGCTGGAGGCTTGTTAGCGGGGACAGATACGCAGTATTTT

v_call: TRBV2
clone_size: NA
d_call: NA
j_call: TRBJ2-1
cdr3_aa: CASSVSGAAYNEQFF
cdr3_nt: TGTGCCAGCAGTGTGTCAGGGGCGGCCTACAATGAGCAGTTCTTC

v_call: TRBV18
clone_size: NA
d_call: TRBD1
j_call: TRBJ2-7
cdr3_aa: CASSPEQGTEQYF
cdr3_nt: TGTGCCAGCTCGCCGGAACAGGGGACCGAGCAGTACTTC

v_call: TRBV6-6
clone_size: medium-sized
d_call: NA
j_call: TRBJ2-1
cdr3_aa: CASSPSIENEQFF
cdr3_nt: TGTGCCAGCAGTCCATCGATCGAGAATGAGCAGTTCTTC

v_call: TRBV6-6
clone_size: NA
d_call: NA
j_call: TRBJ1-2
cdr3_aa: CASSRQGNYGYTF
cdr3_nt: TGTGCCAGCAGTCGGCAGGGGAACTATGGCTACACCTTC

v_call: TRBV11-2
clone_size: NA
d_call: NA
j_call: TRBJ1-4
cdr3_aa: CASSLSFGEGYEKLFF
cdr3_nt: TGTGCCAGCAGCTTATCTTTCGGGGAGGGATACGAAAAACTGTTTTTT

v_call: TRBV2
clone_size: NA
d_call: NA
j_call: TRBJ2-2
cdr3_aa: CASRGYEGTGELFF
cdr3_nt: TGTGCCTCCAGGGGATACGAGGGCACCGGGGAGCTGTTTTTT

v_call: TRBV3-1/TRBV3-2
clone_size: NA
d_call: NA
j_call: TRBJ1-2
cdr3_aa: CASSQGSGERSGYTF
cdr3_nt: TGTGCCAGCAGCCAAGGCTCGGGGGAGAGGTCTGGCTACACCTTC

v_call: TRBV28
clone_size: NA
d_call: TRBD1
j_call: TRBJ1-3
cdr3_aa: CASRLGAGGSAGNTIYF
cdr3_nt: TGTGCCAGCCGCCTTGGAGCAGGGGGCTCCGCTGGAAACACCATATATTTT

v_call: TRBV30
clone_size: NA
d_call: NA
j_call: TRBJ1-1
cdr3_aa: CAWMRVVAFF
cdr3_nt: TGTGCCTGGATGAGAGTGGTAGCTTTCTTT

v_call: TRBV7-9
clone_size: NA
d_call: NA
j_call: TRBJ2-7
cdr3_aa: CASSLVSGGAYEQYF
cdr3_nt: TGTGCCAGCAGCTTAGTCTCGGGGGGCGCCTACGAGCAGTACTTC

v_call: TRBV5-1
clone_size: NA
d_call: NA
j_call: TRBJ2-5
cdr3_aa: CASSSQTGIPETQYF
cdr3_nt: TGCGCCAGCAGCTCGCAAACAGGTATCCCAGAGACCCAGTACTTC